The T cell receptor (beta chain) described here comes from a study of cytomegalovirus exposure and HLA in healthy donors. The CDR3 length is 13 residues. Germline V lookup: CDR1 SNHLY, CDR2 FYNNEI. V was pared by 4 bases and J by 9 bases, with 5 bases of the junction left unmatched. The PCR made use of 60 Vbeta and 13 Jbeta primers. Some clones are missing from TCRdb's copy, which holds only in-frame ones; the method was immunoSEQ multiplex PCR. The sample contains 200,000 to 250,000 clones, roughly 80% of which appear only once. This TCR was sampled from a man under 40 in good health and CMV-seronegative. This chain joins TRBV2 and TRBJ1-3, with 8 positions matching TRBD1. Specimen: PBMCs. This CDR3 is CASSVSGGSTIYF. Written as DNA, the CDR3 is TGTGCCAGCAGTGTATCAGGGGGCAGCACCATATATTTT.